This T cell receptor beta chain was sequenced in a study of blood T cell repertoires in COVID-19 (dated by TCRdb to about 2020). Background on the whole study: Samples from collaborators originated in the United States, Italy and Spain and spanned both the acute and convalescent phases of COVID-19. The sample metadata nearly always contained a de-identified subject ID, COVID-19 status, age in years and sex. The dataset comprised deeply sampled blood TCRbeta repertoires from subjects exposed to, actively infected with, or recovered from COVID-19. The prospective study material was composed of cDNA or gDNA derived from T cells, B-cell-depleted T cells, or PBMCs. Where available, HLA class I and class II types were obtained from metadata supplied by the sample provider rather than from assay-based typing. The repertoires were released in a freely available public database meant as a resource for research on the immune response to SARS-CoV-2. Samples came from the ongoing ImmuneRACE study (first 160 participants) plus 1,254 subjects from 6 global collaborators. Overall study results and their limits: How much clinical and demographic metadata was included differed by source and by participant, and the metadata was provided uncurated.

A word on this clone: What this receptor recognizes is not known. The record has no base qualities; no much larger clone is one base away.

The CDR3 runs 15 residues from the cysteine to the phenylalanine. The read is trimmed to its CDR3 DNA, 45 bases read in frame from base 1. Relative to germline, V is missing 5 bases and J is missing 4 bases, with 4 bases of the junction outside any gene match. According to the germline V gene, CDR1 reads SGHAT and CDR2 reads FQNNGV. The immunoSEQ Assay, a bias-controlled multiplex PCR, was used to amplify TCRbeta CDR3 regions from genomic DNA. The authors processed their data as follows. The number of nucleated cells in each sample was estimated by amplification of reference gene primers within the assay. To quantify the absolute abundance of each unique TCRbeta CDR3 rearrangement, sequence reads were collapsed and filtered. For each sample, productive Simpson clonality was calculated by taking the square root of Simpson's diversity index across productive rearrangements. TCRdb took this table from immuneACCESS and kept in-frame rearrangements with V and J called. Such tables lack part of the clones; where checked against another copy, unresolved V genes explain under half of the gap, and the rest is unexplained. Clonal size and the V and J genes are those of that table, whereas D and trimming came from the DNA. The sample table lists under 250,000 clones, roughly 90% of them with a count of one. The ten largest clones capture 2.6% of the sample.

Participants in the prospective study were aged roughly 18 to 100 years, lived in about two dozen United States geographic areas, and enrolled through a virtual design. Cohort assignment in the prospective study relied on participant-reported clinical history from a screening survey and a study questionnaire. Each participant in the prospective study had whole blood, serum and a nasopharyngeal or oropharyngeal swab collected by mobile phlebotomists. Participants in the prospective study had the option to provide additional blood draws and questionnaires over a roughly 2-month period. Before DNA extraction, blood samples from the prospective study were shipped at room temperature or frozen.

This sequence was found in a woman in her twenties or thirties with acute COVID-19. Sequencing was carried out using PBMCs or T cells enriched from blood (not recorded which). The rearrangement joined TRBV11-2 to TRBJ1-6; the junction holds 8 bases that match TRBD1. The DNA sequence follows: TGTGCCAGCAGCACCGGGACAGGTTATAATTCACCCCTCCACTTT. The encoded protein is CASSTGTGYNSPLHF.